A single sample gave rise to the 17 T cell receptor beta chains below, sequenced in a study of T-cell memory formation after mild COVID-19. TCRdb redid the calling of the 5' RACE reads with MiXCR, one entry per CDR3 protein. The sample gives approximately 150,000 distinct CDR3 sequences, approximately 5.7% of which show up once; around 2% is in the top ten. Specimen: PBMCs or a T cell subset sorted from them (not recorded which). The source is an adult woman who had mild COVID-19 (a few samples of this study predate the infection). Cell type and time point are not known.

In this sample, this clonotype is medium-sized. CDR3 bases: TGTGCCAGCAGCGAATCCGACGGTTGCAATCAGCCCCAGCATTTT. It is translated as CASSESDGCNQPQHF. This chain uses TRBV7-3 with TRBJ1-5; D uncertain. The CDR3 spans 15 residues. Germline CDR1 and CDR2: SGHTA and FQGTGA. The V and J ends lost 5 bases and 2 bases respectively, with 13 bases between them.

This clonotype appeared a few times. This sequence joins TRBV5-1 and TRBJ2-1; 10 bases fit TRBD2. The length of the CDR3 is 15 residues. V lost 4 bases, J lost 9 bases, and 10 bases stayed unmatched. Germline CDR1 SGHRS, CDR2 YFSETQ. The CDR3: CASSPIAGGQGEQFF. The CDR3 bases are TGCGCCAGCAGCCCTATAGCGGGAGGTCAGGGTGAGCAGTTCTTC. Supplemented by reference TRBV5-1 and TRBJ2-1, the full variable domain reads KAGVTQTPRYLIKTRGQQVTLSCSPISGHRSVSWYQQTPGQGLQFLFEYFSETQRNKGNFPGRFSGRQFSNSRSEMNVSTLELGDSALYLCASSPIAGGQGEQFFGPGTRLTVL.

This clonotype was detected only a few times. The chain couples TRBV3-1 to TRBJ1-1; D not resolved. V lost 5 bases and J 5 bases, leaving 15 bases between the germline ends. The CDR3 contains 14 residues. The germline V gene encodes CDR1 LGHDT and CDR2 YNNKEL (reference sequence). Here the CDR3 DNA reads TGTGCCAGCAGCAAGGGCGAGTTGAGGACTGAAGCTTTCTTT. It specifies CASSKGELRTEAFF. The complete variable domain, with remaining parts taken from reference TRBV3-1 and TRBJ1-1, reads DTAVSQTPKYLVTQMGNDKSIKCEQNLGHDTMYWYKQDSKKFLKIMFSYNNKELIINETVPNRFSPKSPDKAHLNLHINSLELGDSAVYFCASSKGELRTEAFFGQGTRLTVV.

The V and J genes are TRBV5-6 and TRBJ2-1; 7 nucleotides match TRBD1. Germline CDR1 reads SGHDT; CDR2 reads YYEEEE. The J segment lost 4 bases and the V segment lost 0 bases, leaving 7 bases of the junction unmatched. This CDR3 is 16 amino acids long. In DNA, the CDR3 is TGTGCCAGCAGCTTGGAGGGACAGCGACTGTACAATGAGCAGTTCTTC. Translation: CASSLEGQRLYNEQFF.

This clonotype was counted a few times. V usage is TRBV12-3 or TRBV12-4 and J usage is TRBJ2-7; TRBD2 agrees at 8 bases. The V segment lost 0 bases and the J segment 5 bases; nucleotides outside the gene matches: 6. The CDR3 length is 15 residues. The chain's CDR3 is CASSLAPSGSDEQYF. In nucleotides, the CDR3 is TGTGCCAGCAGTTTAGCGCCCAGCGGGAGCGACGAGCAGTACTTC.

V is TRBV4-3 and J is TRBJ1-6; weak D call: TRBD1 (6 bases). Between the trimmed V and J ends, which lost 3 bases and 0 bases, there was a span of 9 bases. This CDR3 has 16 amino acids. Germline loops: CDR1 LGHNA, CDR2 YSLEER. In nucleotides, the CDR3 is TGCGCCAGCAGCCACGGACAGAGCTCCTATAATTCACCCCTCCACTTT. This encodes CASSHGQSSYNSPLHF.

In this sample, this clonotype turned up a few times. V gene TRBV3-1 combines with J gene TRBJ1-2; D gene uncertain. The germline gives CDR1 LGHDT, CDR2 YNNKEL (reference sequence). Trimming shortened V by 1 base and J by 0 bases, and 3 bases separated the two germline ends. The CDR3 is 13 residues long. CDR3 sequence reads: CASSQGPNYGYTF. In DNA, the CDR3 is TGTGCCAGCAGCCAAGGGCCTAACTATGGCTACACCTTC. Based on the CDR3 plus reference TRBV3-1 and TRBJ1-2, the full variable domain is DTAVSQTPKYLVTQMGNDKSIKCEQNLGHDTMYWYKQDSKKFLKIMFSYNNKELIINETVPNRFSPKSPDKAHLNLHINSLELGDSAVYFCASSQGPNYGYTFGSGTRLTVV.

The rearrangement uses TRBV12-3 or TRBV12-4 and TRBJ2-7, with 7 bases lining up with TRBD1. The CDR3 totals 14 residues. J was trimmed by 1 base and V by 6 bases; bases with no gene match: 6. The CDR3 DNA reads as TGTGCCAGCAGACAGGGGTTACTTTCCTACGAGCAGTACTTC. Its translation is CASRQGLLSYEQYF.

The gene calls are TRBV7-9 and TRBJ1-1; D gene uncertain. Trimming stripped 3 bases from V and 12 bases from J, with 14 bases between. Germline V CDR1 and CDR2: SEHNR, FQNEAQ (reference sequence). This CDR3 has 12 amino acids. For the CDR3, the DNA is TGTGCCAGCAGCTTTCGGGGTACTGAGTCTTTCTTT. Amino acid sequence: CASSFRGTESFF.

The sample holds a few counts of this clonotype. The CDR3 DNA follows: TGTGCCAGCAGCCCACCAAGGGGGGCCAACTCTGGGGCCAACGTCCTGACTTTC. Its protein is CASSPPRGANSGANVLTF. V usage is TRBV7-2 and J usage is TRBJ2-6, with D perhaps matching TRBD1 or TRBD2 (6 bases each). Germline CDR1 SGHTA, CDR2 FQGNSA. Trimming stripped 5 bases from V and 0 bases from J, with 17 bases between. This CDR3 has 18 residues. The full variable domain, with the rest looked up from reference TRBV7-2 and TRBJ2-6, is GAGVSQSPSNKVTEKGKDVELRCDPISGHTALYWYRQSLGQGLEFLIYFQGNSAPDKSGLPSDRFSAERTGGSVSTLTIQRTQQEDSAVYLCASSPPRGANSGANVLTFGAGSRLTVL.

The chain carries TRBV12-3 or TRBV12-4 and TRBJ2-1; 7 bases are shared with TRBD2. This CDR3 is built from 15 residues. V lost 6 bases, J lost 0 bases, and 5 bases stayed unmatched. CDR3 sequence reads: CASRSAGSSYNEQFF. In DNA form, the CDR3 reads TGTGCCAGCAGGTCAGCGGGGAGCTCCTACAATGAGCAGTTCTTC.

Ten or more counts support this clonotype. The V call is TRBV9, the J call TRBJ2-1; tentatively, D is TRBD1 or TRBD2 (5 bases each). The V gene's germline CDR1 is SGDLS and CDR2 YYNGEE. CDR3 length equals 17 residues. Between the trimmed V and J ends, which lost 4 bases and 7 bases, there was a span of 24 bases. This CDR3 is CASSLTEGTVQGNEQFF. The CDR3 DNA sequence: TGTGCCAGCAGCTTAACAGAAGGGACGGTCCAAGGGAATGAGCAGTTCTTC.

This clonotype was seen a few times. V gene TRBV7-9 combines with J gene TRBJ2-1; 7 bases line up with TRBD2. This CDR3 has 16 residues. V shed 5 bases and J 2 bases; nucleotides not matched to a gene: 9. The germline V gene encodes CDR1 SEHNR and CDR2 FQNEAQ (reference sequence). CDR3 coding DNA: TGTGCCAGCAGCGACGCAGTAGCGGGCCCCTACAATGAGCAGTTCTTC. Translated: CASSDAVAGPYNEQFF. Together with reference TRBV7-9 and TRBJ2-1, the CDR3 gives the full variable domain: DTGVSQNPRHKITKRGQNVTFRCDPISEHNRLYWYRQTLGQGPEFLTYFQNEAQLEKSRLLSDRFSAERPKGSFSTLEIQRTEQGDSAMYLCASSDAVAGPYNEQFFGPGTRLTVL.

This rearrangement joins TRBV10-3 to TRBJ2-3; D is possibly TRBD1 or TRBD2 (5 bases each). CDR3 length: 15 amino acids. The V end was cut by 3 bases, the J end by 1 base, with 11 bases between. Germline-derived CDR1 and CDR2 are ENHRY and SYGVKD. The CDR3 is CAISDQGTGTDTQYF. The CDR3 DNA sequence: TGTGCCATCAGTGATCAAGGGACCGGCACAGATACGCAGTATTTT.

V usage is TRBV24-1 and J usage is TRBJ2-1; 7 bases map to TRBD2. The CDR3 has 15 residues. The germline gives CDR1 KGHDR, CDR2 SFDVKD. V trimming: 7 bases; J trimming: 10 bases; junction bases outside the gene matches: 15. CDR3 loop: CATRSTGGGTREQFF. In nucleotides, the CDR3 is TGTGCCACCAGGTCGACGGGAGGTGGGACTCGGGAGCAGTTCTTC.

This clonotype showed up just a few times. V and J are TRBV18 and TRBJ1-4; possibly TRBD1 for D (5 bases). This CDR3 has 14 residues. Between the trimmed V and J ends, which lost 3 bases and 6 bases, there was a span of 11 bases. Germline V gene lookup returns CDR1 KGHSH and CDR2 LQKENI. The CDR3 DNA reads TGTGCCAGCTCACCCTTGGGGCTTGATGAAAAACTGTTTTTT. This gives the protein CASSPLGLDEKLFF.

The J gene is TRBJ2-7, the V gene TRBV6-2 or TRBV6-3, with TRBD2 matching 9 bases. Per the germline V gene, CDR1 is MNHEY and CDR2 is SVGEGT. Germline trimming cut 5 bases from V and 3 bases from J; bases unmatched to any gene: 14. The CDR3 spans 17 residues. CDR3 nucleotide sequence: TGTGCCAGCAGTCAACCCTCTAGCGGGGTACAGCACTACGAGCAGTACTTC. This encodes CASSQPSSGVQHYEQYF.